These 4 T cell receptor beta chains were all obtained from the same sample, sequenced in a study of T-cell reconstitution after alpha-beta-depleted transplantation in children. Preparing the TCRbeta library involved the use of unique molecular identifiers. TCRdb called the PCR reads again in MiXCR, with one record for every CDR3 protein. The sample records around 87,000 distinct CDR3 sequences, approximately 8.4% being singletons. The sequenced sample was PBMCs from the stem cell graft donor, obtained from the stem cell graft. The receptors here all came from a human donor who donated a stem cell graft to a child with congenital amegakaryocytic thrombocytopenia.

Ten or more counts support this clonotype. V is TRBV20-1 and J is TRBJ2-1; TRBD2 aligns across 15 bases. The CDR3 spans 14 residues. The trim removed 3 bases at V and 8 bases at J, leaving 2 bases unmatched. The V gene's germline CDR1 is DFQATT and CDR2 SNEGSKA (reference sequence). CDR3 DNA: TGCAGTGCTAGCCGGACTAGCGGGAGGGATGAGCAGTTCTTC. It yields the protein CSASRTSGRDEQFF.

This clonotype was recorded many times. The chain joins TRBV7-2 to TRBJ2-1; the D call may be TRBD1 or TRBD2 (6 bases each). Germline lookup yields CDR1 SGHTA and CDR2 FQGNSA. The V end was cut by 0 bases, the J end by 0 bases, with 12 bases between. The CDR3 is made up of 17 amino acids. CDR3 amino acids: CASSLAGGTPSYNEQFF. For the CDR3, the DNA is TGTGCCAGCAGCTTAGCGGGGGGCACCCCCTCCTACAATGAGCAGTTCTTC.

This clonotype was detected ten times or more. The rearrangement uses TRBV7-9 and TRBJ1-6; possible D gene TRBD1, 6 bases. The CDR3 has 12 residues. Per germline, CDR1 SEHNR and CDR2 FQNEAQ (reference sequence). Trimming pared 3 bases from V and 12 bases from J, leaving 9 bases between. This CDR3 reads CASSFTGRPLHF. In DNA form, the CDR3 reads TGTGCCAGCAGCTTTACAGGGCGACCCCTCCACTTT.

This clonotype has ten or more counts. The chain couples TRBV24-1 to TRBJ2-1; D uncertain. The CDR3 totals 13 residues. Deletions cut 3 bases from V and 7 bases from J, with 9 bases between. From germline, CDR1 is KGHDR and CDR2 SFDVKD. The CDR3 DNA reads TGTGCCACCAGTGATCATTTATTGAATGAGCAGTTCTTC. It encodes CATSDHLLNEQFF.